This TCR beta chain was sequenced during a study of beta chain features in type 1 diabetes. In all sorted populations, purity surpassed 95%. Study-wide results and caveats: Reads derived from cDNA could over-represent cells showing high TCR expression. The study found that naive, central memory and Treg TCRB repertoires appeared more similar in patients than in healthy donors. All four CD4+ subsets from Type 1 diabetes patients carried moderately but significantly shorter TCRB CDR3s. Short templates might get an advantage during PCR, and this would be equal in patients and controls.

The CDR3 loop spans 14 amino acids. Germline CDR1 is SGHRS and CDR2 is YFSETQ. V was trimmed by 0 bases and J by 7 bases, leaving 11 bases between them. This clone occurred a few times. Its cognate antigen is unknown. The sequenced template was cDNA made from the entire isolated RNA. Measured with immunoSEQ multiplex PCR; TCRdb has only the in-frame clones, and not every one. The sample lists some 280,000 clones, approximately 15% occurring once. Sequencing was performed on naive CD4+ T cells from blood. The clonotype comes from a man in his thirties or forties with type 1 diabetes. This chain joins TRBV5-1 and TRBJ2-1; D perhaps matches TRBD2 (6 bases). The CDR3 DNA reads as TGCGCCAGCAGCTTGGGCGGGATAGATAATGAGCAGTTCTTC. It yields the protein CASSLGGIDNEQFF.